This T cell receptor (beta chain) was documented in a study of T cells expressing NK-cell markers. The CDR3 runs 16 residues. CDR1 is DFQATT and CDR2 is SNEGSKA in the germline V gene (reference sequence). General observations from the study: Once again these clonotypes came out on top in the CD3+CD56-NKG2C+ fraction of several donors.

Note on this clonotype: Its antigen remains unknown.

Scientists made TCR beta cDNA using 5'RACE template switching with UMIs. Each CDR3 protein gets one entry in TCRdb, which reprocessed the 5' RACE reads and gives no DNA. Its clone listing holds 300,000 to 500,000 distinct CDR3 sequences. Sequencing was done on a sample of blood T cells: a sorted CD56 or NKG2C T cell subset, CD4+ or CD8+ T cells, or bulk PBMC T cells (not recorded which). The rearrangement joins TRBV20-1 to TRBJ2-3; TCRdb's assignment of TRBD2 cannot be checked, as there is no DNA. This receptor was obtained from a woman aged 50 to 65 in good health. CDR3 residues: CSAPEGPGASTDTQYF.